This T cell receptor beta chain was captured by sequencing in a study of blood T cell repertoires in COVID-19. Study details: Donors in the United States, Italy and Spain gave samples during acute or convalescent COVID-19. Nucleic acid was either cDNA or gDNA, and it came from T cells, B-cell-depleted T cells, or PBMCs.

The CDR3 spans 17 residues. The germline V and J ends were trimmed by 0 bases and 4 bases, with 19 bases remaining between them. Here immunoSEQ multiplex PCR was the method, and the copy in TCRdb shows in-frame clones only, minus some. The profile shows 98,000 or so clones, over 65% of them singletons. This clone was seen once. The V call is TRBV23-1, the J call TRBJ2-7; a possible D gene is TRBD2 (5 bases). TRBV23-1 is classed as an ORF, of uncertain function. Input material: peripheral blood. The source is a woman aged 40 to 50 with acute or convalescent COVID-19. The CDR3 bases are TGCGCCAGCAGTCAATCTCTGTCCATCGGGGATTATTACGAGCAGTACTTC. Amino acids: CASSQSLSIGDYYEQYF.